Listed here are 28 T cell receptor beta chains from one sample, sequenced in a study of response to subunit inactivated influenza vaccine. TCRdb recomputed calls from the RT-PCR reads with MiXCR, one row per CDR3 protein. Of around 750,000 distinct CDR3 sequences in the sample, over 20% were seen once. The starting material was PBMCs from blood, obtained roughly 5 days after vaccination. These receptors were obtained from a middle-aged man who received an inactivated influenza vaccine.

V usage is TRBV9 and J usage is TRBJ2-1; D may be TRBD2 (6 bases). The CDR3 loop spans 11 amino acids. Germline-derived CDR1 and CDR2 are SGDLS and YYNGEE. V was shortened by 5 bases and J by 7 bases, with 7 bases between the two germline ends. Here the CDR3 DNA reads TGTGCCAGCAGTCGGGAGAATGAGCAGTTCTTC. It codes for CASSRENEQFF.

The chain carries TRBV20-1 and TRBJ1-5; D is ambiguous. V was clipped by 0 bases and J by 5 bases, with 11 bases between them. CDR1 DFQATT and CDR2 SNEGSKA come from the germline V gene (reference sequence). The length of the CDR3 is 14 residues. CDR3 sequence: CSAREGPTHQPQHF. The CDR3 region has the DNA TGCAGTGCTAGAGAAGGACCGACCCATCAGCCCCAGCATTTT.

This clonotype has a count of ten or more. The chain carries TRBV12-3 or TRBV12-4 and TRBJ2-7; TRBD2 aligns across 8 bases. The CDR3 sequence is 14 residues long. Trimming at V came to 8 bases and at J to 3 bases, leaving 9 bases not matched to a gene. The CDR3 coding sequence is TGTGCCAGCGCCCCGGGACTAGTATTCTACGAGCAGTACTTC. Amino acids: CASAPGLVFYEQYF.

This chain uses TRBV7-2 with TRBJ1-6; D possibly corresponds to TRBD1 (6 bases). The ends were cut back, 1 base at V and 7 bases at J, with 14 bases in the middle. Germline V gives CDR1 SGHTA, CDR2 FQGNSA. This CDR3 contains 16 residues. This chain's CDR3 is CASSLVPQGSNSPLHF. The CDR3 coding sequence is TGTGCCAGCAGCTTAGTTCCCCAGGGGTCGAATTCACCCCTCCACTTT. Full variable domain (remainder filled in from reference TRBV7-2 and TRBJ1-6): GAGVSQSPSNKVTEKGKDVELRCDPISGHTALYWYRQSLGQGLEFLIYFQGNSAPDKSGLPSDRFSAERTGGSVSTLTIQRTQQEDSAVYLCASSLVPQGSNSPLHFGNGTRLTVT.

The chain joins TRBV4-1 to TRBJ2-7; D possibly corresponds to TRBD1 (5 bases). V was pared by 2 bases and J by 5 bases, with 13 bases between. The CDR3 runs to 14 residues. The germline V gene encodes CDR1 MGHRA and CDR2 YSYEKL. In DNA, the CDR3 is TGCGCCAGCAGCCAAACTGGGGCGCGCCACGAGCAGTACTTC. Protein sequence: CASSQTGARHEQYF.

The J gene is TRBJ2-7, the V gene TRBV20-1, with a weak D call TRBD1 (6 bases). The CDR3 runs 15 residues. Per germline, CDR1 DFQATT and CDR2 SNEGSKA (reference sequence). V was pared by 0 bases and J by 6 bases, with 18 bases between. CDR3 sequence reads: CSARETSSRGGEQYF. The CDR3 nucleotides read TGCAGTGCTAGAGAGACATCGTCGAGAGGGGGCGAGCAGTACTTC.

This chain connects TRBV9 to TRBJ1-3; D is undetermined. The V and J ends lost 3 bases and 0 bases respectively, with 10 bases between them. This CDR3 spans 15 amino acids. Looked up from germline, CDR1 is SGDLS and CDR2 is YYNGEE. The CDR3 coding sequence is TGTGCCAGCAGCGCCGGTCGGGGCTCTGGAAACACCATATATTTT. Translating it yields CASSAGRGSGNTIYF.

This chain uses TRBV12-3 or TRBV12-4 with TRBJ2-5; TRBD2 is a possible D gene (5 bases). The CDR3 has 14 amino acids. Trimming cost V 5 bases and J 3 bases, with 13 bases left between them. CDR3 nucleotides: TGTGCCAGCAGTCGGACTGGTCCAAAAGAGACCCAGTACTTC. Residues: CASSRTGPKETQYF.

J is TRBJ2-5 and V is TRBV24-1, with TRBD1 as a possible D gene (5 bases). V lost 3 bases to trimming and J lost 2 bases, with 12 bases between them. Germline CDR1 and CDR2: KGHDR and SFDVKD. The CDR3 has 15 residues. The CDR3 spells CATSDNRMLQETQYF. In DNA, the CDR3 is TGTGCCACCAGTGATAACAGGATGCTACAAGAGACCCAGTACTTC.

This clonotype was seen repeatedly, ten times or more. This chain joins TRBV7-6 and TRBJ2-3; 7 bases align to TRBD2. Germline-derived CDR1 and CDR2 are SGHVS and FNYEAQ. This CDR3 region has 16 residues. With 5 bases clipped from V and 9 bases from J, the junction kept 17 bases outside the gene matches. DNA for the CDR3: TGTGCCAGCAGCGGCTCTAGCGGCCTTAGCGGAGGGACGCAGTATTTT. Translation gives CASSGSSGLSGGTQYF.

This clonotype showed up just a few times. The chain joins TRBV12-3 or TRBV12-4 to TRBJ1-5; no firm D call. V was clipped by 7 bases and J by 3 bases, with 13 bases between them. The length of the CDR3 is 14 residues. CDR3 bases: TGTGCCAGCACCCCCGACGGCATCAATCAGCCCCAGCATTTT. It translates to CASTPDGINQPQHF.

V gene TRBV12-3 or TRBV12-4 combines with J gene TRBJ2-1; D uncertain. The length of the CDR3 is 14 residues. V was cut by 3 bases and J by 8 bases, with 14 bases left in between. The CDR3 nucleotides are TGTGCCAGCAGTTTTTCGCGGCAAAGCTATGAGCAGTTCTTC. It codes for CASSFSRQSYEQFF.

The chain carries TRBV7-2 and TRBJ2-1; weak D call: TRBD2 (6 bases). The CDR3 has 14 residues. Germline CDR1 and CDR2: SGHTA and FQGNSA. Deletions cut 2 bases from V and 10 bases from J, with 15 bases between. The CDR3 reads CASSLRRGLREQFF. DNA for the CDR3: TGTGCCAGCAGCTTAAGGCGGGGCCTCAGGGAGCAGTTCTTC.

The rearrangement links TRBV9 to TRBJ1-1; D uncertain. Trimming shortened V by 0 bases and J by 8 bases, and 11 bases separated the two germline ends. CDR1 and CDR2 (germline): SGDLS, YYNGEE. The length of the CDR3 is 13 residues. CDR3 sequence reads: CASSVGIGREAFF. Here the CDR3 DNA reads TGTGCCAGCAGCGTAGGGATCGGGAGAGAAGCTTTCTTT.

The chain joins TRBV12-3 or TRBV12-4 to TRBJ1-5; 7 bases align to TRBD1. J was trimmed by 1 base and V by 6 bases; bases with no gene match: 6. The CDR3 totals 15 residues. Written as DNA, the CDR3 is TGTGCCAGCAGATCAGGGGGATCCAGCAATCAGCCCCAGCATTTT. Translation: CASRSGGSSNQPQHF.

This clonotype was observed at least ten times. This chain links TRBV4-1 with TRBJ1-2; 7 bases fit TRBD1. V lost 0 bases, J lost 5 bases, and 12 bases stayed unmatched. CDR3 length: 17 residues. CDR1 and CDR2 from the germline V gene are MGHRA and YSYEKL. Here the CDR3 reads CASSQEFPTDRDYGYTF. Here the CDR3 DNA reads TGCGCCAGCAGCCAAGAATTCCCGACAGACAGGGATTATGGCTACACCTTC.

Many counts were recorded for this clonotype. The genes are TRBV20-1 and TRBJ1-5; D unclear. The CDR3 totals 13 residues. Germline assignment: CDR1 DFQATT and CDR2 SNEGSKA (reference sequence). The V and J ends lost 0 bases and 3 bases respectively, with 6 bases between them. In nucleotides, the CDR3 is TGCAGTGCTAGAGATGTGAACAATCAGCCCCAGCATTTT. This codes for CSARDVNNQPQHF.

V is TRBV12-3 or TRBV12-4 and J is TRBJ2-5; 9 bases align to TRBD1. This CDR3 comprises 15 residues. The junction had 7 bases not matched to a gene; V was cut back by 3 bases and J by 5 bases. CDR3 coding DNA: TGTGCCAGCAGTTTTAGCGGACAGGGGATCGAGACCCAGTACTTC. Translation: CASSFSGQGIETQYF.

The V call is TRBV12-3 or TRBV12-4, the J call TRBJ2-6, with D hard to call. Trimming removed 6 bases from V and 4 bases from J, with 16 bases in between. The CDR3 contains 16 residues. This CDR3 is CASRARRHSGANVLTF. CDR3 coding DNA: TGTGCCAGCAGAGCACGTCGTCACTCAGGGGCCAACGTCCTGACTTTC.

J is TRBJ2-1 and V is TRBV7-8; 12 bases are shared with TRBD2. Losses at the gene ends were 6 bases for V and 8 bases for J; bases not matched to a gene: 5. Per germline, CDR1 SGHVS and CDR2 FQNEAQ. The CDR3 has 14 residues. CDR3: CASSWTSGNYEQFF. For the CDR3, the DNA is TGTGCCAGCAGTTGGACTAGCGGGAACTATGAGCAGTTCTTC.

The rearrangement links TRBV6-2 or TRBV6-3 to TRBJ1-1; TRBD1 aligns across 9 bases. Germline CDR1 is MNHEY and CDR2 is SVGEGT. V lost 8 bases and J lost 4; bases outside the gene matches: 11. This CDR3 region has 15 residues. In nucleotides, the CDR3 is TGTGCCAGCGCACAGGCCACAGGGGGCCCCACTGAAGCTTTCTTT. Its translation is CASAQATGGPTEAFF.

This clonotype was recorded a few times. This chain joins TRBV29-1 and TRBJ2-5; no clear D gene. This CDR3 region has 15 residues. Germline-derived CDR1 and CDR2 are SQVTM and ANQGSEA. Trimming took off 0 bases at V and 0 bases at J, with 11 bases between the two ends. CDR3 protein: CSVEDARQYQETQYF. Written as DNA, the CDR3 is TGCAGCGTTGAAGACGCCAGGCAGTACCAAGAGACCCAGTACTTC.

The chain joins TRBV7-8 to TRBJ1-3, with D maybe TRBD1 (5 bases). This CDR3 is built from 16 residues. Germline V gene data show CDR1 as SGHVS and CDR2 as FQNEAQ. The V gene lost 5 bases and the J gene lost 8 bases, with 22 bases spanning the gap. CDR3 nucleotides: TGTGCCAGCAGCAAAGACAGATTTAACCCCCGGGACACCATATATTTT. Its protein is CASSKDRFNPRDTIYF.

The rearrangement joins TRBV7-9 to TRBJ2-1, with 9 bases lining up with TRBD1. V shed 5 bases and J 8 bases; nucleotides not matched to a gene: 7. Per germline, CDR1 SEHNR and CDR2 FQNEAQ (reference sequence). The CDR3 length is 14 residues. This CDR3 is CASSIGQGWDEQFF. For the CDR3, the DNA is TGTGCCAGCAGCATAGGACAGGGGTGGGATGAGCAGTTCTTC.

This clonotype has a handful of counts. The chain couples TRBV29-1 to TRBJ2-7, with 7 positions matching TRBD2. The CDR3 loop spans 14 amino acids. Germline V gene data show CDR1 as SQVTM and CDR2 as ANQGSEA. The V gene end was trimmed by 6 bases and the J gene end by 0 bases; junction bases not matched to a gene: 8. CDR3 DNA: TGCAGCGTGGTCCTAGCGGAGAGCTCCTACGAGCAGTACTTC. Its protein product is CSVVLAESSYEQYF.

The CDR3 sequence: CASSSRTGTPEQYF. The CDR3 nucleotides are TGTGCCAGCAGTTCCCGGACAGGTACCCCCGAGCAGTACTTC. The chain is built from TRBV6-2 or TRBV6-3 and TRBJ2-7; 7 positions match TRBD1. The CDR3 extends over 14 amino acids. V gave up 4 bases and J gave up 6 bases; unmatched junction bases: 9. CDR1 MNHEY and CDR2 SVGEGT come from the germline V gene.

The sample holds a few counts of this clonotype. The CDR3 loop is CASGAGFEQYF. In DNA form, the CDR3 reads TGTGCATCGGGGGCGGGGTTCGAGCAGTACTTC. This chain uses TRBV10-3 with TRBJ2-7; D is possibly TRBD1 or TRBD2 (6 bases each). The CDR3 is made up of 11 amino acids. CDR1 is ENHRY, CDR2 SYGVKD, per germline.

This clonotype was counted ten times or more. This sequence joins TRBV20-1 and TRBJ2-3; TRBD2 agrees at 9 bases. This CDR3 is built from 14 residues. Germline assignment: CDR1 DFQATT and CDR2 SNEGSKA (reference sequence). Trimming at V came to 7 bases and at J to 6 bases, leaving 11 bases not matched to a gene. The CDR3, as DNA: TGCAGTGACTCAGCGGGAGGTCAGGGGGATACGCAGTATTTT. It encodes CSDSAGGQGDTQYF.